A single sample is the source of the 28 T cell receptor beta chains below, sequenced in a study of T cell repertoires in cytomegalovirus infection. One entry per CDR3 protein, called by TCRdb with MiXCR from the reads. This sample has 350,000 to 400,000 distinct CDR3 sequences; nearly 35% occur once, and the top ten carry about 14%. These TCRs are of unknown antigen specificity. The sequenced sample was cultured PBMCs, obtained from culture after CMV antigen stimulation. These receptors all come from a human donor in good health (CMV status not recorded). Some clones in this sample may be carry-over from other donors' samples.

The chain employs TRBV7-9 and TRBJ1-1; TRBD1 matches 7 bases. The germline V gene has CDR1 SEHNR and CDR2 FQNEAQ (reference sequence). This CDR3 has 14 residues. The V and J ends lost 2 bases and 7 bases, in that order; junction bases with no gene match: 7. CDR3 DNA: TGTGCCAGCAGCTTAACCGGACAGGAATTTGAAGCTTTCTTT. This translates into CASSLTGQEFEAFF. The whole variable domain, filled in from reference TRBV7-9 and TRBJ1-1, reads DTGVSQNPRHKITKRGQNVTFRCDPISEHNRLYWYRQTLGQGPEFLTYFQNEAQLEKSRLLSDRFSAERPKGSFSTLEIQRTEQGDSAMYLCASSLTGQEFEAFFGQGTRLTVV.

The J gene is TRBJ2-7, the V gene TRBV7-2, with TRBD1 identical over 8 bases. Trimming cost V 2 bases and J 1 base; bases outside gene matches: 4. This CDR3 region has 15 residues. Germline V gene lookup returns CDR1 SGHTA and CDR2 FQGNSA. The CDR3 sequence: CASSLSTGVSYEQYF. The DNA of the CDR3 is TGTGCCAGCAGCTTATCGACAGGGGTTTCCTACGAGCAGTACTTC.

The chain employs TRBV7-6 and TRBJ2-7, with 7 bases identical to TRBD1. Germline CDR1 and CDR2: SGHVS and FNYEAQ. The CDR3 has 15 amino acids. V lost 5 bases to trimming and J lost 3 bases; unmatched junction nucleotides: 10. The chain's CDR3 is CASSHSLDRVYEQYF. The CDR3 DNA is TGTGCCAGCAGCCATTCTCTTGACAGGGTCTACGAGCAGTACTTC.

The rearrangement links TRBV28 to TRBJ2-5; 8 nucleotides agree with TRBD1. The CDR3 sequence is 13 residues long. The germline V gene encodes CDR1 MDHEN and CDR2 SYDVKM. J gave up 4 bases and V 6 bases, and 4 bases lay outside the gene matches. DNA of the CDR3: TGTGCCAGCAGCCACAGGGGGAGAGAGACCCAGTACTTC. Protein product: CASSHRGRETQYF.

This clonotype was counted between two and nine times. Here the CDR3 reads CASGLIPYGDTQYF. Written as DNA, the CDR3 is TGTGCTAGTGGTTTGATACCCTACGGGGATACGCAGTATTTT. The chain couples TRBV12-5 to TRBJ2-3; D gene unclear. With 2 bases removed from V and 6 bases from J, the gap between germline ends came to 12 bases. Germline V gives CDR1 LGHNT, CDR2 FRNRAP. This CDR3 has 14 amino acids.

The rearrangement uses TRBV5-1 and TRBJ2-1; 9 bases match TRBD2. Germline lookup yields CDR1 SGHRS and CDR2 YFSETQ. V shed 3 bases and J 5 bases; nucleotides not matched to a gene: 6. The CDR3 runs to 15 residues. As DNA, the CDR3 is TGCGCCAGCAGCTCGACTAGCGGCACTCACAATGAGCAGTTCTTC. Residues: CASSSTSGTHNEQFF.

CDR3 nucleotide sequence: TGTGCCAGTAGTATAAGGGACCCATCCTACAATGAGCAGTTCTTC. This codes for CASSIRDPSYNEQFF. The V call is TRBV19, the J call TRBJ2-1, with D possibly called TRBD1 or TRBD2 (5 bases each). Germline V gives CDR1 LNHDA, CDR2 SQIVND (reference sequence). The CDR3 sequence is 15 residues long. V shed 2 bases and J shed 1 base, with 9 bases lying between them.

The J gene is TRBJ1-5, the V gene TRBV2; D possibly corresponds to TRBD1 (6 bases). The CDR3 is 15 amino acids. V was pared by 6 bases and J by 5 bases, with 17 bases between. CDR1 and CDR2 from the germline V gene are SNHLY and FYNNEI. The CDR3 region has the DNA TGTGCCAGCAGGTCTCTAACAGGGAGGCATCAGCCCCAGCATTTT. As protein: CASRSLTGRHQPQHF. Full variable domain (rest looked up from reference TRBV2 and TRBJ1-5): EPEVTQTPSHQVTQMGQEVILRCVPISNHLYFYWYRQILGQKVEFLVSFYNNEISEKSEIFDDQFSVERPDGSNFTLKIRSTKLEDSAMYFCASRSLTGRHQPQHFGDGTRLSIL.

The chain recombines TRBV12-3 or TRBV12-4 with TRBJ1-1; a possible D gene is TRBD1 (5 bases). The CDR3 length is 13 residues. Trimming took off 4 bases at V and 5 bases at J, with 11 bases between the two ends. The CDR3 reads CASSSGAQTEAFF. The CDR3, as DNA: TGTGCCAGCAGTTCCGGGGCCCAAACTGAAGCTTTCTTT.

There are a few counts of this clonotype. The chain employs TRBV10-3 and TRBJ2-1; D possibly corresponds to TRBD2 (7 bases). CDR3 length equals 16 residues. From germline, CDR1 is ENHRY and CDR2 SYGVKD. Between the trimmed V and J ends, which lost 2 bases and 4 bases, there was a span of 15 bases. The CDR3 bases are TGTGCCATCAGTGAGCGGGGGGCTAGCGGTTACAATGAGCAGTTCTTC. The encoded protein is CAISERGASGYNEQFF.

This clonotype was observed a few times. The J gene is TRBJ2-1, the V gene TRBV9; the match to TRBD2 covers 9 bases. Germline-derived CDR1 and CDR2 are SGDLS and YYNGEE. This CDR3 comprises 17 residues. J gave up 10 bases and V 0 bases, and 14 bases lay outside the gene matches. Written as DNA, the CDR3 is TGTGCCAGCAGCGTAGAAGGTGCGGGAGGGCCATTGCAGGAGCAGTTCTTC. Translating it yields CASSVEGAGGPLQEQFF.

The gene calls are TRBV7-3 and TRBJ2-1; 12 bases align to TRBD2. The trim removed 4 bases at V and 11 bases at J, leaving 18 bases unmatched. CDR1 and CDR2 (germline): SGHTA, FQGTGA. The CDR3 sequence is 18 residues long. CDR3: CASSYGLSTSGGPVKQFF. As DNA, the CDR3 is TGTGCCAGCAGCTACGGTCTATCGACTAGCGGGGGCCCCGTCAAGCAGTTCTTC. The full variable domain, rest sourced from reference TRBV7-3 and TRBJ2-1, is GAGVSQTPSNKVTEKGKYVELRCDPISGHTALYWYRQSLGQGPEFLIYFQGTGAADDSGLPNDRFFAVRPEGSVSTLKIQRTERGDSAVYLCASSYGLSTSGGPVKQFFGPGTRLTVL.

The chain's CDR3 is CASSQIRGPRNQPQHF. DNA of the CDR3: TGCGCCAGCAGCCAAATAAGGGGGCCGAGAAATCAGCCCCAGCATTTT. V and J are TRBV4-1 and TRBJ1-5; TRBD1 agrees at 7 bases. This CDR3 has 16 amino acids. Germline CDR1 reads MGHRA; CDR2 reads YSYEKL. After removal of 2 bases from V and 4 bases from J, the junction contained 8 bases not matched to a gene.

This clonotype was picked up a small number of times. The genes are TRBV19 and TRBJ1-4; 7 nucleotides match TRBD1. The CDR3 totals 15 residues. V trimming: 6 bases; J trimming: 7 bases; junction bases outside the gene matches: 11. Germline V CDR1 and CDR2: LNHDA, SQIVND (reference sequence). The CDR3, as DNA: TGTGCCAGTAGCATTGGGGGGACAGTCTTTGAAAAACTGTTTTTT. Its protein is CASSIGGTVFEKLFF.

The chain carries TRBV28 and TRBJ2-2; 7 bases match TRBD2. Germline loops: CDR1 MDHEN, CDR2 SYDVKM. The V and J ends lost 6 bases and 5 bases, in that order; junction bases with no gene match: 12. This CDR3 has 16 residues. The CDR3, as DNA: TGTGCCAGCAGCCTCCCGGGGGGAGGGCGAACCGGGGAGCTGTTTTTT. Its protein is CASSLPGGGRTGELFF.

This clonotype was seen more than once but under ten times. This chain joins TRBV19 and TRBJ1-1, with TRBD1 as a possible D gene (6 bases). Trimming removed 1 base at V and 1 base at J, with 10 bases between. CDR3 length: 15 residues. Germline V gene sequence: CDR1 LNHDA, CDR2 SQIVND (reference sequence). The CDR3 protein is CASSIGPGENTEAFF. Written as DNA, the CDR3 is TGTGCCAGTAGTATAGGCCCAGGGGAGAACACTGAAGCTTTCTTT.

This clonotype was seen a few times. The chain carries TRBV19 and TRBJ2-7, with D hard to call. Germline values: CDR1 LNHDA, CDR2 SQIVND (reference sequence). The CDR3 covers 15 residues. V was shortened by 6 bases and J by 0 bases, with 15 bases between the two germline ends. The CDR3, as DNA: TGTGCCAGTAGGGGATCCGCCAGGAGCTCCTACGAGCAGTACGTC. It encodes CASRGSARSSYEQYV.

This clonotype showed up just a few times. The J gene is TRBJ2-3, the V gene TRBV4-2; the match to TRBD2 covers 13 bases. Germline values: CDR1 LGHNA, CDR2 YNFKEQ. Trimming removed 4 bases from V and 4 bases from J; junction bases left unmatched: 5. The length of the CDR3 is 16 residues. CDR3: CASSPGTSGIPDTQYF. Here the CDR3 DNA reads TGTGCCAGCAGCCCCGGGACTAGCGGGATCCCAGATACGCAGTATTTT.

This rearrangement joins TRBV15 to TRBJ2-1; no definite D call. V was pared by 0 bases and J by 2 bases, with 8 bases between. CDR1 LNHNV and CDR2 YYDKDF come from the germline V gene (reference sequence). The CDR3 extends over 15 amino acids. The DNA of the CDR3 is TGTGCCACCAGCAGAGATTTGGGCCCCTACAATGAGCAGTTCTTC. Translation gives CATSRDLGPYNEQFF.

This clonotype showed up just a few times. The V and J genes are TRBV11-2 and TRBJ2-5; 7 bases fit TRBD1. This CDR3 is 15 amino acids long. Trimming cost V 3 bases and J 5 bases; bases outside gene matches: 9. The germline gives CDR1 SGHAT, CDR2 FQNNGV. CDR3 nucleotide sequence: TGTGCCAGCAGCTTCAGGACAGGCGCCAGGGAGACCCAGTACTTC. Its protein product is CASSFRTGARETQYF. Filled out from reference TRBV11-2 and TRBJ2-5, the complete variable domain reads EAGVAQSPRYKIIEKRQSVAFWCNPISGHATLYWYQQILGQGPKLLIQFQNNGVVDDSQLPKDRFSAERLKGVDSTLKIQPAKLEDSAVYLCASSFRTGARETQYFGPGTRLLVL.

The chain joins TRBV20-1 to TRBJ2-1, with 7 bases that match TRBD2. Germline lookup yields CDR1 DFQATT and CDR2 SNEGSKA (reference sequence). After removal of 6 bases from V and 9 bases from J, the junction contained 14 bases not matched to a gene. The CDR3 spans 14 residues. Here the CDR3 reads CSADKRGRRGEQFF. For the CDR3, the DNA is TGCAGTGCGGATAAGCGGGGCCGGCGGGGTGAGCAGTTCTTC.

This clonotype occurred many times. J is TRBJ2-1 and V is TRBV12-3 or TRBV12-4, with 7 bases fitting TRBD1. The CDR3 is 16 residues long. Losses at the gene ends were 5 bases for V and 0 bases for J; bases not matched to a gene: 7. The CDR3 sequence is CASSPRTGSSYNEQFF. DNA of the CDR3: TGTGCCAGCAGTCCGCGGACAGGAAGCTCCTACAATGAGCAGTTCTTC.

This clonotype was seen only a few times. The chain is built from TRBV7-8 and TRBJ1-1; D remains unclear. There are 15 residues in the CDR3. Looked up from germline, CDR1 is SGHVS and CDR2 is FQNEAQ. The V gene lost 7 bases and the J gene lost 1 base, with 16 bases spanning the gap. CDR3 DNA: TGTGCCAGCACAAGAACAACGGTGGAGAACACTGAAGCTTTCTTT. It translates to CASTRTTVENTEAFF.

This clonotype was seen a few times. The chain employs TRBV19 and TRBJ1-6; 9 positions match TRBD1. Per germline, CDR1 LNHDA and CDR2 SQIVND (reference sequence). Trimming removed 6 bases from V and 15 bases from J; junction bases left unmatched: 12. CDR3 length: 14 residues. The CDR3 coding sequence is TGTGCCAGTAGCCGCCGGGACAGGGAAATAAACCTCCACTTT. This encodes CASSRRDREINLHF.

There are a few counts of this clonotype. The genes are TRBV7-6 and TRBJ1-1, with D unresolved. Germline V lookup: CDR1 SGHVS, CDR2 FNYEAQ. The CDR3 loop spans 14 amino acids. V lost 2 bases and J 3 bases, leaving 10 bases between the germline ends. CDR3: CASSLPPWDTEAFF. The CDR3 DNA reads TGTGCCAGCAGCTTACCCCCGTGGGACACTGAAGCTTTCTTT.

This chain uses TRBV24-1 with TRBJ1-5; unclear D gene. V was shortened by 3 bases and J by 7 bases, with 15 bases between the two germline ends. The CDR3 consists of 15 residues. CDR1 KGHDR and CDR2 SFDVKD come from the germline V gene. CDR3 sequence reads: CATSDAKGFGQPQHF. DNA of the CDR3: TGTGCCACCAGTGATGCTAAGGGTTTCGGCCAGCCCCAGCATTTT.

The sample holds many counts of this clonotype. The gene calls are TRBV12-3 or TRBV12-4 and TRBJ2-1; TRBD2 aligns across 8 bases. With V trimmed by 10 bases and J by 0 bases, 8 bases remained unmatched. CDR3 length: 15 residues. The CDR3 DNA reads TGTGCCACCAAACCCGGGACTAGCTCCTACAATGAGCAGTTCTTC. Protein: CATKPGTSSYNEQFF.

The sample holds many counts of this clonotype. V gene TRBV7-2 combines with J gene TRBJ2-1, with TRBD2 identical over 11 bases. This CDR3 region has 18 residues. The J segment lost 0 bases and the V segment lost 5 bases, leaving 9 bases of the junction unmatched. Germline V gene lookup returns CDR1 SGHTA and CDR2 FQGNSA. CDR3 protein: CASSILAGGPGSYNEQFF. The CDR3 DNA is TGTGCCAGCAGCATCTTAGCGGGAGGGCCGGGCTCCTACAATGAGCAGTTCTTC.